This is a list of T cell receptor beta chains from one sample in a study of T-cell memory formation after mild COVID-19. TCRdb reanalysed the 5' RACE reads using MiXCR and keeps one entry per CDR3 protein. The sample shows 130,000 to 150,000 distinct CDR3 sequences, roughly a fifth of them seen only once. The sequenced sample consisted of PBMCs or a T cell subset sorted from them (not recorded which). These receptors all come from an adult woman who had mild COVID-19 (a few samples of this study predate the infection). Cell type and time point are not known. The CDR3 runs from the conserved cysteine through the conserved F or W. Fields, in order: CDR3 DNA, CDR3 protein, clone size, V gene, J gene, D gene. The D gene is left open where the match is weak. Size values are once, few and many counts, or a class for expanded clones, and some rows have none.

cdr3_nt: TGTGCCAGCAACCCCTATACTTCGGGCGGGGAGCTGTTTTTT; cdr3_aa: CASNPYTSGGELFF; clone_size: few; v_call: TRBV12-3/TRBV12-4; j_call: TRBJ2-2; d_call: .
cdr3_nt: TGTGCCAGCAGTCTGGGACAGTCCGGCTCCTACGAGCAGTACTTC; cdr3_aa: CASSLGQSGSYEQYF; clone_size: few; v_call: TRBV12-3/TRBV12-4; j_call: TRBJ2-7; d_call: TRBD1
cdr3_nt: TGCAGCGTTGGAAAGGGGGGGAGCAATCAGCCCCAGCATTTT; cdr3_aa: CSVGKGGSNQPQHF; clone_size: .; v_call: TRBV29-1; j_call: TRBJ1-5; d_call: .
cdr3_nt: TGTGCCAGCAGCTCCAATACAAAAGGGGCCGGGACTAGCGGGAGAAAGACCCAGTACTTC; cdr3_aa: CASSSNTKGAGTSGRKTQYF; clone_size: .; v_call: TRBV7-9; j_call: TRBJ2-5; d_call: TRBD2
cdr3_nt: TGTGCCAGCAGCTCGGGACCGGGGACCTACGAGCAGTACTTC; cdr3_aa: CASSSGPGTYEQYF; clone_size: .; v_call: TRBV5-4; j_call: TRBJ2-7; d_call: .
cdr3_nt: TGTGCCACCAAATCCGGTCCCGAGGGCTCGAAGCAGTACTTC; cdr3_aa: CATKSGPEGSKQYF; clone_size: few; v_call: TRBV10-3; j_call: TRBJ2-7; d_call: .
cdr3_nt: TGTGCCAGCAGCTTAGAGAGGGGGGAGCCCCAGCATTTT; cdr3_aa: CASSLERGEPQHF; clone_size: .; v_call: TRBV7-2; j_call: TRBJ1-5; d_call: .
cdr3_nt: TGTGCCAGCAGCCCAAGGTGGGGTAACTCCGCCACCGGGGAGCTGTTTTTT; cdr3_aa: CASSPRWGNSATGELFF; clone_size: .; v_call: TRBV7-2; j_call: TRBJ2-2; d_call: .
cdr3_nt: TGTGCCAGCAGCCCGTCCCGAGGGACTAGCGGGGAGACCCAGTACTTC; cdr3_aa: CASSPSRGTSGETQYF; clone_size: few; v_call: TRBV7-2; j_call: TRBJ2-5; d_call: TRBD2
cdr3_nt: TGTGCCAGCAGCCTAGACTCCAGGGCCCCGGGGGAAAAACTGTTTTTT; cdr3_aa: CASSLDSRAPGEKLFF; clone_size: .; v_call: TRBV16; j_call: TRBJ1-4; d_call: .
cdr3_nt: TGTGCCAGCAGTGAAACTCACAGGAGCCAAGAGACCCAGTACTTC; cdr3_aa: CASSETHRSQETQYF; clone_size: .; v_call: TRBV6-6; j_call: TRBJ2-5; d_call: .
cdr3_nt: TGCAGTGCTAGAAAGGGCAGTGGCTACACCTTC; cdr3_aa: CSARKGSGYTF; clone_size: few; v_call: TRBV20-1; j_call: TRBJ1-2; d_call: .
cdr3_nt: TGTGCCAGCAGCTCGGTTCCGGGACTAGCTACGCAGTATTTT; cdr3_aa: CASSSVPGLATQYF; clone_size: .; v_call: TRBV11-2; j_call: TRBJ2-3; d_call: TRBD2
cdr3_nt: TGTGCCAGCAGTGAAGGCGTGGGGGGGAGACACACAGATACGCAGTATTTT; cdr3_aa: CASSEGVGGRHTDTQYF; clone_size: .; v_call: TRBV2; j_call: TRBJ2-3; d_call: TRBD2
cdr3_nt: TGTGCCAGCAGCCGAAGTACTAGCGGTACCCAAGAGACCCAGTACTTC; cdr3_aa: CASSRSTSGTQETQYF; clone_size: .; v_call: TRBV7-3; j_call: TRBJ2-5; d_call: TRBD2
cdr3_nt: TGTGACAGCAGCGTGGGAGACAGTGCCTACAATGAGCAGTTCTTC; cdr3_aa: CDSSVGDSAYNEQFF; clone_size: .; v_call: TRBV9; j_call: TRBJ2-1; d_call: .
cdr3_nt: TGCGCCAGCAGCTCCCCCCCCAGGGGAAATGAGCAGTTCTTC; cdr3_aa: CASSSPPRGNEQFF; clone_size: .; v_call: TRBV5-1; j_call: TRBJ2-1; d_call: .
cdr3_nt: TGTGCCAGCAGTGATCCCCGGGACAGGGGACCCCCCTATGGCTACACCTTC; cdr3_aa: CASSDPRDRGPPYGYTF; clone_size: .; v_call: TRBV2; j_call: TRBJ1-2; d_call: TRBD1
cdr3_nt: TGTGCCATCAGTCAGAGGGGCGGGGGGACCTACAATGAGCAGTTCTTC; cdr3_aa: CAISQRGGGTYNEQFF; clone_size: few; v_call: TRBV10-3; j_call: TRBJ2-1; d_call: TRBD2
cdr3_nt: TGTGCCAGCAGCTTACAGGGTTGGAACACTGAAGCTTTCTTT; cdr3_aa: CASSLQGWNTEAFF; clone_size: .; v_call: TRBV5-6; j_call: TRBJ1-1; d_call: .
cdr3_nt: TGTGCCACCAGCAGGAACCGGGACAGGGGGAGCGAGCAGTACTTC; cdr3_aa: CATSRNRDRGSEQYF; clone_size: medium-sized; v_call: TRBV15; j_call: TRBJ2-7; d_call: TRBD1
cdr3_nt: TGCGCCAGCACCCTTGGAAAGGACGGCTACGAGCAGTACTTC; cdr3_aa: CASTLGKDGYEQYF; clone_size: many; v_call: TRBV5-1; j_call: TRBJ2-7; d_call: .
cdr3_nt: TGCGCCAGCAGCTCGACAGGGGAAGTTAATGAAAAACTGTTTTTT; cdr3_aa: CASSSTGEVNEKLFF; clone_size: .; v_call: TRBV5-1; j_call: TRBJ1-4; d_call: TRBD1
cdr3_nt: TGTGCCAGCAGCTGGGACAGTTACTACGAGCAGTACTTC; cdr3_aa: CASSWDSYYEQYF; clone_size: .; v_call: TRBV7-9; j_call: TRBJ2-7; d_call: TRBD1
cdr3_nt: TGTGCCAGCAGCTTAGGAGGAGCGGGAGTTCCAGATACGCAGTATTTT; cdr3_aa: CASSLGGAGVPDTQYF; clone_size: few; v_call: TRBV7-2; j_call: TRBJ2-3; d_call: TRBD2
cdr3_nt: TGTGCCAGCAATCTAGCGGGGCCTAGCACAGATACGCAGTATTTT; cdr3_aa: CASNLAGPSTDTQYF; clone_size: many; v_call: TRBV5-8; j_call: TRBJ2-3; d_call: TRBD2
cdr3_nt: TGTGCCTGGAGATTTGGGGGGAACTCCTACGAGCAGTACTTC; cdr3_aa: CAWRFGGNSYEQYF; clone_size: .; v_call: TRBV30; j_call: TRBJ2-7; d_call: .
cdr3_nt: TGTGCCAGCTGCTTACGGGGGGGCAATCAGCCCCAGCATTTT; cdr3_aa: CASCLRGGNQPQHF; clone_size: once; v_call: TRBV5-6; j_call: TRBJ1-5; d_call: .
cdr3_nt: TGTGCCAGCAGTTACCCAGGGGGCAGCTACAATGAGCAGTTCTTC; cdr3_aa: CASSYPGGSYNEQFF; clone_size: few; v_call: TRBV6-2/TRBV6-3; j_call: TRBJ2-1; d_call: TRBD1
cdr3_nt: TGTGCCAGCAGTCCTCCTCCTTTCGGCCTTTATGGCTACACCTTC; cdr3_aa: CASSPPPFGLYGYTF; clone_size: few; v_call: TRBV12-3/TRBV12-4; j_call: TRBJ1-2; d_call: .
cdr3_nt: TGTGCCAGCAGCTTGCAGGAGTCAGACACCGGGGAGCTGTTTTTT; cdr3_aa: CASSLQESDTGELFF; clone_size: .; v_call: TRBV11-2; j_call: TRBJ2-2; d_call: .
cdr3_nt: TGTGCCAGCAGCTTACGGGGCTCCTACAATGAGCAGTTCTTC; cdr3_aa: CASSLRGSYNEQFF; clone_size: many; v_call: TRBV7-6; j_call: TRBJ2-1; d_call: .
cdr3_nt: TGCAGCGCTACAACAGGACAGGGAAATTCACCCCTCCACTTT; cdr3_aa: CSATTGQGNSPLHF; clone_size: few; v_call: TRBV29-1; j_call: TRBJ1-6; d_call: TRBD1
cdr3_nt: TGCGCCAGCAGCTTCCGGACTAGCGGGGGTGGGGCAGATACGCAGTATTTT; cdr3_aa: CASSFRTSGGGADTQYF; clone_size: few; v_call: TRBV5-1; j_call: TRBJ2-3; d_call: TRBD2
cdr3_nt: TGCGCCAGCAGCTCCGGGGCTAGCGGGGTCCAAGAGACCCAGTACTTC; cdr3_aa: CASSSGASGVQETQYF; clone_size: many; v_call: TRBV5-1; j_call: TRBJ2-5; d_call: TRBD2
cdr3_nt: TGTGCCAGCAGCTTAAGTCCGAGCAGTTATAATTCACCCCTCCACTTT; cdr3_aa: CASSLSPSSYNSPLHF; clone_size: .; v_call: TRBV11-2; j_call: TRBJ1-6; d_call: .
cdr3_nt: TGTGCCAGCAGCTCCCCGGGACAGGGCTCCTACGAGCAGTACTTC; cdr3_aa: CASSSPGQGSYEQYF; clone_size: .; v_call: TRBV5-6; j_call: TRBJ2-7; d_call: TRBD1
cdr3_nt: TGTGCCAGCGACAGAGGAGGGGGCGAGTCCGATACGCAGTATTTT; cdr3_aa: CASDRGGGESDTQYF; clone_size: .; v_call: TRBV5-6; j_call: TRBJ2-3; d_call: .
cdr3_nt: TGCAGCGTTGAAGATGGGCGAGCTAACTATGGCTACACCTTC; cdr3_aa: CSVEDGRANYGYTF; clone_size: many; v_call: TRBV29-1; j_call: TRBJ1-2; d_call: .
cdr3_nt: TGTGCCAGCCGACAAGGGGGATCAGTAGAGACCCAGTACTTC; cdr3_aa: CASRQGGSVETQYF; clone_size: .; v_call: TRBV4-2; j_call: TRBJ2-5; d_call: .
cdr3_nt: TGCGCCAGCAGCCAATTTATAGCGGCCCCCTACGAGCAGTACTTC; cdr3_aa: CASSQFIAAPYEQYF; clone_size: .; v_call: TRBV4-1; j_call: TRBJ2-7; d_call: .
cdr3_nt: TGTGCCAGTCAAAATCGGGGGGCTGCCGGGGAGCTGTTTTTT; cdr3_aa: CASQNRGAAGELFF; clone_size: few; v_call: TRBV14; j_call: TRBJ2-2; d_call: .
cdr3_nt: TGTGCCAGCAGCGGGACAGGTAGCTCCTACGAGCAGTACTTC; cdr3_aa: CASSGTGSSYEQYF; clone_size: few; v_call: TRBV25-1; j_call: TRBJ2-7; d_call: TRBD1
cdr3_nt: TGTGCCAGCAGCTTTAGCGGTTGGGATACGCAGTATTTT; cdr3_aa: CASSFSGWDTQYF; clone_size: few; v_call: TRBV7-3; j_call: TRBJ2-3; d_call: .
cdr3_nt: TGTGCCAGCAGCTTAAGGCAGGGGGCCGAGCAGTACTTC; cdr3_aa: CASSLRQGAEQYF; clone_size: .; v_call: TRBV11-3; j_call: TRBJ2-7; d_call: TRBD1
cdr3_nt: TGTGCCAGCAGACATGGACTAGCGGGGGGGAGGGAGCTGTTTTTT; cdr3_aa: CASRHGLAGGRELFF; clone_size: once; v_call: TRBV12-3/TRBV12-4; j_call: TRBJ2-2; d_call: TRBD2